This is a list of T cell receptor beta chains from one sample in a study of T cell responses to AZD1222 COVID-19 vaccine. Clones were sequenced by immunoSEQ multiplex PCR, and TCRdb holds only the in-frame ones, with some missing. The sample lists 140,000 to 150,000 clones, roughly nine tenths occurring once. Sequences were derived from peripheral blood, sampled on day 0 of AZD1222 vaccination. These receptors originate from an adult in good health. CDR3s include the opening cysteine and the closing phenylalanine or tryptophan. The D gene is left open where the match is weak. Clone size is stated in some rows and not others, as once, few, many or a class when expanded.

NA TRBJ2-1 NA TRBV5-1 CASSFQQGNNEQFF TGCGCCAGCAGCTTTCAACAGGGCAACAATGAGCAGTTCTTC
NA TRBJ2-2 NA TRBV27 CASRGGRTSNTGELFF TGTGCCAGCAGGGGGGGGCGGACATCTAACACCGGGGAGCTGTTTTTT
once TRBJ1-2 NA TRBV7-6 CASSLARAGTGGYTF TGTGCCAGCAGCTTAGCGAGGGCAGGGACGGGAGGCTACACCTTC
NA TRBJ1-5 NA TRBV20-1 CSAGGGINQPQHF TGCAGTGCTGGTGGGGGTATCAATCAGCCCCAGCATTTT
NA TRBJ1-1 NA TRBV19 CASSMWKNTEAFF TGTGCCAGTAGTATGTGGAAGAACACTGAAGCTTTCTTT
few TRBJ2-7 NA TRBV3-1/TRBV3-2 CASSQESGTSFSSYEQYF TGTGCCAGCAGCCAAGAATCCGGGACATCTTTTAGCTCCTACGAGCAGTACTTC
NA TRBJ1-3 NA TRBV11-2 CASSLGGAGARGTIYF TGTGCCAGCAGCTTAGGAGGTGCGGGGGCTCGGGGCACCATATATTTT
once TRBJ1-2 NA TRBV5-1 CASSLRAPPGYGYTF TGCGCCAGCAGCTTGAGAGCCCCCCCTGGGTATGGCTACACCTTC
NA TRBJ1-1 NA TRBV28 CASSPIRGNTEAFF TGTGCCAGCAGTCCTATCAGGGGGAACACTGAAGCTTTCTTT
few TRBJ1-1 NA TRBV5-5 CASSNQGTGTEAFF TGTGCCAGCAGCAATCAGGGGACCGGCACTGAAGCTTTCTTT
NA TRBJ2-7 TRBD1 TRBV12-5 CASGLGRTGKLEQYF TGTGCTAGTGGTTTGGGGAGGACAGGGAAACTCGAGCAGTACTTC
NA TRBJ1-1 NA TRBV5-1 CASSLAGTLNTEAFF TGCGCCAGCAGCTTGGCTGGGACATTGAACACTGAAGCTTTCTTT
NA TRBJ1-1 TRBD1 TRBV6-5 CASRGQEGMDTEAFF TGTGCCAGCAGGGGACAGGAGGGAATGGACACTGAAGCTTTCTTT
NA TRBJ1-1 NA TRBV12-3/TRBV12-4 CASSLLRGTEAFF TGTGCCAGCAGTTTGTTGAGGGGCACTGAAGCTTTCTTT
NA TRBJ2-1 TRBD2 TRBV5-4 CASSLSGAPYNEQFF TGTGCCAGCAGCTTAAGCGGGGCTCCCTACAATGAGCAGTTCTTC
once TRBJ2-7 NA TRBV28 CASSHPDAQHPYEQYF TGTGCCAGCAGCCACCCCGACGCCCAGCATCCTTACGAGCAGTACTTC
once TRBJ2-2 NA TRBV13 CASSLEGSSNTGELFF TGTGCCAGCAGCTTAGAGGGCAGTTCGAACACCGGGGAGCTGTTTTTT
NA TRBJ2-7 TRBD2 TRBV30 CAWSPRDYRSYEQYF TGTGCCTGGAGTCCTCGGGACTACCGCTCCTACGAGCAGTACTTC
NA TRBJ1-3 NA TRBV16 CASSQLRRGSSGNTIYF TGTGCCAGCAGCCAATTACGTCGTGGGAGCTCTGGAAACACCATATATTTT
NA TRBJ1-3 TRBD1 TRBV7-4 CASSPDRGQSPRNTIYF TGTGCCAGCAGCCCGGACAGGGGCCAAAGTCCACGAAACACCATATATTTT
once TRBJ2-5 NA TRBV23-1 CGGETQYF TGCGGGGGGGAGACCCAGTACTTC
once TRBJ2-5 TRBD1 TRBV28 CASSSGTEETQYF TGTGCCAGCAGTTCCGGGACAGAAGAGACCCAGTACTTC
NA TRBJ1-2 NA TRBV3-1/TRBV3-2 CASSQGTGYYGYTF TGTGCCAGCAGCCAAGGAACGGGTTATTATGGCTACACCTTC
once TRBJ1-2 NA TRBV2 CASHMGRNYGYTF TGTGCCAGCCACATGGGACGGAACTATGGCTACACCTTC
NA TRBJ1-2 TRBD1 TRBV18 CASSQPSTGMSGYTF TGTGCCAGCTCACAGCCTTCGACAGGGATGAGTGGCTACACCTTC
NA TRBJ1-4 NA TRBV5-5 CASSSGEGRTNEKLFF TGTGCCAGCAGCTCCGGGGAGGGGCGTACTAATGAAAAACTGTTTTTT
NA TRBJ2-4 NA TRBV19 CASSTGQLAKNIQYF TGTGCCAGTAGTACCGGACAGCTAGCCAAAAACATTCAGTACTTC
NA TRBJ1-2 NA TRBV6-6 CASSPLGGGAYYGYTF TGTGCCAGCAGTCCCCTAGGGGGGGGCGCTTACTATGGCTACACCTTC
NA TRBJ2-4 NA TRBV5-4 CASSSIVAKNIQYF TGTGCCAGCAGCTCCATAGTAGCCAAAAACATTCAGTACTTC
NA TRBJ1-1 NA TRBV4-2 CASSATGTGTEAFF TGTGCCAGCAGCGCGACCGGGACGGGCACTGAAGCTTTCTTT
NA TRBJ1-1 NA TRBV29-1 CSGFRATQNTEAFF TGCAGCGGCTTTAGGGCGACCCAGAACACTGAAGCTTTCTTT
NA TRBJ1-5 NA TRBV5-6 CASSLYEGVQPQHF TGTGCCAGCAGCTTGTATGAGGGGGTTCAGCCCCAGCATTTT
NA TRBJ1-5 NA TRBV6-5 CASNRGQGGQPQHF TGTGCCAGCAATCGAGGGCAGGGCGGTCAGCCCCAGCATTTT
NA TRBJ1-5 TRBD1 TRBV5-1 CASSLEGQNNQPQHF TGCGCCAGCAGCTTGGAGGGACAGAACAATCAGCCCCAGCATTTT
NA TRBJ1-2 NA TRBV6-1 CASSEGSYTF TGTGCCAGCAGTGAAGGTAGCTACACCTTC
NA TRBJ2-1 TRBD2 TRBV29-1 CSVDPGLAGGPGEQFF TGCAGCGTTGACCCGGGACTAGCGGGAGGGCCAGGTGAGCAGTTCTTC
NA TRBJ1-1 TRBD1 TRBV6-1 CASSERAGQGEAFF TGTGCCAGCAGTGAAAGGGCGGGACAGGGGGAAGCTTTCTTT
NA TRBJ1-6 NA TRBV2 CASVGRGSSYNSPLHF TGTGCCAGCGTAGGCAGGGGCAGCTCCTATAATTCACCCCTCCACTTT
NA TRBJ1-4 NA TRBV7-9 CASSPVREKLFF TGTGCCAGCAGCCCCGTCAGGGAAAAACTGTTTTTT
NA TRBJ1-2 NA TRBV2 CASSPYGYTF TGTGCCAGCAGTCCCTACGGCTACACCTTC